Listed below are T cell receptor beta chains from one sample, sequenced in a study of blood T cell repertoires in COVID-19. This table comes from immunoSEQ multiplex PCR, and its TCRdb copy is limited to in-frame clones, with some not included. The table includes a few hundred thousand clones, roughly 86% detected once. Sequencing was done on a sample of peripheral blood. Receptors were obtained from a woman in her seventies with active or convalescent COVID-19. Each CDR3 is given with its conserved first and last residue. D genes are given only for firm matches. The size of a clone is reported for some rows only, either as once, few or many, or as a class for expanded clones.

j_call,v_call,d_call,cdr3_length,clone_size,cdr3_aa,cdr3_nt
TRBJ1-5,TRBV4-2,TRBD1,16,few,CASSPGGDRANQPQHF,TGTGCCAGCAGCCCTGGGGGCGACAGGGCGAATCAGCCCCAGCATTTT
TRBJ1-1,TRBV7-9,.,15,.,CASSPRINTNTEAFF,TGTGCCAGCAGCCCCAGGATTAACACGAACACTGAAGCTTTCTTT
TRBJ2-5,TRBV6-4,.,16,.,CASSDRGGGSQETQYF,TGTGCCAGCAGCGACAGGGGCGGGGGGTCCCAAGAGACCCAGTACTTC
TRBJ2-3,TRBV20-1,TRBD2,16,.,CSASPFLAGVGDTQYF,TGCAGTGCTAGTCCCTTCCTAGCGGGGGTAGGAGATACGCAGTATTTT
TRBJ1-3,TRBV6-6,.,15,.,CASSPGRTIGNTIYF,TGTGCCAGCAGTCCGGGTAGGACAATTGGAAACACCATATATTTT
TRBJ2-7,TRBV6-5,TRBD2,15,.,CASSWVSGGAYEQYF,TGTGCCAGCAGTTGGGTTAGCGGGGGGGCCTACGAGCAGTACTTC
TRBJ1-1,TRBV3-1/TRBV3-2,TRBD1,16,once,CASSHAKGQLNTEAFF,TGTGCCAGCAGCCACGCAAAGGGACAGTTGAACACTGAAGCTTTCTTT
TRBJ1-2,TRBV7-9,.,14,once,CASSLGRPLYGYTF,TGTGCCAGCAGCTTAGGGCGGCCGCTCTATGGCTACACCTTC
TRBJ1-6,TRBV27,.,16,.,CASTAGPSSYNSPLHF,TGTGCCAGCACCGCGGGACCTAGCTCCTATAATTCACCCCTCCACTTT
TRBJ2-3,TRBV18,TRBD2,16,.,CASSLPSGGLTDTQYF,TGTGCCAGCTCACTGCCTAGCGGGGGCCTCACAGATACGCAGTATTTT
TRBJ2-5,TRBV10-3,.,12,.,CAISGTRETQYF,TGTGCCATCTCCGGGACAAGAGAGACCCAGTACTTC
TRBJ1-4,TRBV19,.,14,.,CPQKGPTEVEKLFF,TGCCCCCAGAAGGGGCCCACAGAGGTCGAAAAACTGTTTTTT
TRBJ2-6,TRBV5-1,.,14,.,CASKTGSGANVLTF,TGCGCCAGCAAAACAGGGTCTGGGGCCAACGTCCTGACTTTC
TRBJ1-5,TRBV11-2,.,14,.,CASSHISRNQPQHF,TGTGCCAGCAGCCATATCTCTCGGAATCAGCCCCAGCATTTT
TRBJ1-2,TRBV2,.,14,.,CASKTEGLNYGYTF,TGTGCCAGCAAAACAGAGGGCCTTAACTATGGCTACACCTTC
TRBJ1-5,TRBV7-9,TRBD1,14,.,CASSSTGANQPQHF,TGTGCCAGCAGCTCGACAGGGGCCAATCAGCCCCAGCATTTT
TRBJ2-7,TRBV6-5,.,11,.,CASSKGNEQYF,TGTGCCAGCAGTAAGGGGAACGAGCAGTACTTC
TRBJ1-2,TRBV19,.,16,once,CASSARGGSNNYGYTF,TGTGCCAGTAGTGCCAGAGGAGGGAGTAACAACTATGGCTACACCTTC
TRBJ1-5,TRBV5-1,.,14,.,CASSLGQVGQPQHF,TGCGCCAGCAGCTTGGGGCAGGTCGGTCAGCCCCAGCATTTT
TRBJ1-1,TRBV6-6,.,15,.,CASSYGRGFGTEAFF,TGTGCCAGCAGTTACGGAAGAGGGTTTGGCACTGAAGCTTTCTTT
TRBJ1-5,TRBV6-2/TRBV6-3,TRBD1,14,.,CASSGGTGGQPQHF,TGTGCCAGCAGTGGAGGGACAGGGGGACAGCCCCAGCATTTT
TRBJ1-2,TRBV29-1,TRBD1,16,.,CSAVPGQGPSNYGYTF,TGCAGCGCCGTTCCGGGACAGGGGCCATCTAACTATGGCTACACCTTC
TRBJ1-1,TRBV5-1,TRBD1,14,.,CASSLEGANTEAFF,TGCGCCAGCAGTCTTGAGGGGGCGAACACTGAAGCTTTCTTT
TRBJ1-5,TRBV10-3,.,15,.,CAISESTGPNQPQHF,TGTGCCATCAGTGAGTCAACAGGGCCCAATCAGCCCCAGCATTTT
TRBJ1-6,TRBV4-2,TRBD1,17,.,CASSQVGQGGGNSPLHF,TGTGCCAGCAGCCAAGTCGGACAGGGTGGAGGAAATTCACCCCTCCACTTT
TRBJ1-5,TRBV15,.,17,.,CATSRAAPLRGNQPQHF,TGTGCCACCAGCAGAGCGGCCCCCTTAAGGGGAAATCAGCCCCAGCATTTT
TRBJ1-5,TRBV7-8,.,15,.,CASSLDGRGYQPQHF,TGTGCCAGCAGCCTAGACGGGCGGGGGTACCAGCCCCAGCATTTT
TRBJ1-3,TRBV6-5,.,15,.,CASSYDTGTGNTIYF,TGTGCCAGCAGTTACGACACTGGAACTGGAAACACCATATATTTT
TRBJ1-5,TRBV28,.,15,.,CASSLVDRSNQPQHF,TGTGCCAGCAGTTTAGTTGACAGAAGCAATCAGCCCCAGCATTTT
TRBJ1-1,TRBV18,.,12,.,CASSPRGLEAFF,TGTGCCAGCTCACCGCGGGGACTTGAAGCTTTCTTT
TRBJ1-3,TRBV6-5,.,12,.,CASTNPGNTIYF,TGTGCCAGCACTAACCCTGGAAACACCATATATTTT
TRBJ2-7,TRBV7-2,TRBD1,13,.,CASSSNRGGEQYF,TGTGCCAGCAGCTCAAACAGGGGCGGCGAGCAGTACTTC
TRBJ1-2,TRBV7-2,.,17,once,CASSLEGKGGSNYGYTF,TGTGCCAGCAGCTTAGAGGGGAAGGGGGGGTCTAACTATGGCTACACCTTC
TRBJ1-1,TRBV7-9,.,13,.,CASSPGEKSEAFF,TGTGCCAGCAGCCCTGGGGAGAAGTCTGAAGCTTTCTTT
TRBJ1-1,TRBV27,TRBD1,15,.,CASRAWGQANTEAFF,TGTGCCAGCAGGGCCTGGGGACAGGCGAACACTGAAGCTTTCTTT
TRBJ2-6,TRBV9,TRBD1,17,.,CASSVGQGNIGANVLTF,TGTGCCAGCAGCGTAGGACAGGGGAATATTGGGGCCAACGTCCTGACTTTC
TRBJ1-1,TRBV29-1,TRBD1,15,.,CSANTQWTGSTEAFF,TGCAGCGCCAACACTCAATGGACAGGGAGCACTGAAGCTTTCTTT
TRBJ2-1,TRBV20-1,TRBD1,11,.,CRAGQDNEQFF,TGCAGGGCGGGACAGGACAATGAGCAGTTCTTC
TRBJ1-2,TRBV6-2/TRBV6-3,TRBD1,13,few,CASSSETGPGYTF,TGTGCCAGCAGTTCGGAGACAGGGCCGGGCTACACCTTC
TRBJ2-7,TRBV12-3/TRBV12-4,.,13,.,CASTLGKTGEQYF,TGTGCCAGCACTTTAGGGAAAACGGGCGAGCAGTACTTC
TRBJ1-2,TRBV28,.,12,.,CASISANYGYTF,TGTGCCAGCATAAGCGCTAACTATGGCTACACCTTC
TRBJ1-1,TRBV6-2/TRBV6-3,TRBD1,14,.,CASSYLGQHTEAFF,TGTGCCAGCAGTTACTTGGGACAGCACACTGAAGCTTTCTTT
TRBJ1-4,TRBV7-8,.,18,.,CASSLGMQGIATNEKLFF,TGTGCCAGCAGCTTAGGAATGCAGGGGATTGCAACTAATGAAAAACTGTTTTTT
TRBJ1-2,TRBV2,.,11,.,CASILTGGYTF,TGTGCCAGCATCTTGACAGGTGGCTACACCTTC
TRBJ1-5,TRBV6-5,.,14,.,CASRLDTLNQPQHF,TGTGCCAGCAGATTGGACACCCTCAATCAGCCCCAGCATTTT
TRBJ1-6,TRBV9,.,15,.,CASSADISTDSPLHF,TGTGCCAGCAGCGCGGACATTTCCACCGATTCACCCCTCCACTTT
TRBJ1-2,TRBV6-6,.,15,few,CASSIGGGQNYGYTF,TGTGCCAGCAGCATCGGGGGGGGGCAAAACTATGGCTACACCTTC